The 25 T cell receptor beta chains below were found in one sample sequenced in a study of OX40 agonist ivuxolimab in advanced cancers. Here immunoSEQ multiplex PCR was the method, and the copy in TCRdb shows in-frame clones only, minus some. The sample lists about 69,000 clones, about nine tenths occurring once. The sample in question was CD4+ or CD8+ T cells sorted from blood, obtained in a trial of the OX40 agonist ivuxolimab. These receptors all stem from an adult with an advanced solid tumor such as melanoma, head and neck, liver or kidney cancer.

The chain joins TRBV11-3 to TRBJ2-1; 12 bases fit TRBD2. CDR1 is SGHNT, CDR2 YENEEA, per germline. With V trimmed by 5 bases and J by 7 bases, 6 bases remained unmatched. This CDR3 is 15 amino acids long. The CDR3 reads CASSLRLAGVNEQFF. The CDR3 nucleotides read TGTGCCAGCAGCCTCCGACTAGCGGGAGTGAATGAGCAGTTCTTC.

This chain uses TRBV2 with TRBJ2-2, with D uncertain. CDR1 is SNHLY, CDR2 FYNNEI, per germline. Deletions cut 4 bases from V and 2 bases from J, with 8 bases between. CDR3 length: 14 amino acids. CDR3 in amino acids: CASSGIGNTGELFF. Written as DNA, the CDR3 is TGTGCCAGCAGTGGTATAGGAAACACCGGGGAGCTGTTTTTT. The whole variable domain, filled in from reference TRBV2 and TRBJ2-2, reads EPEVTQTPSHQVTQMGQEVILRCVPISNHLYFYWYRQILGQKVEFLVSFYNNEISEKSEIFDDQFSVERPDGSNFTLKIRSTKLEDSAMYFCASSGIGNTGELFFGEGSRLTVL.

V and J are TRBV11-2 and TRBJ2-7, with 8 bases matching TRBD2. From germline, CDR1 is SGHAT and CDR2 FQNNGV. The V segment lost 2 bases and the J segment 5 bases; nucleotides outside the gene matches: 14. CDR3 length equals 17 residues. CDR3 sequence reads: CASSLFPRIAGLNEQYF. CDR3 DNA sequence: TGTGCCAGCAGCTTATTCCCGAGGATAGCGGGGTTGAACGAGCAGTACTTC.

The J gene is TRBJ2-1, the V gene TRBV5-1, with unresolved D. Trimming left V 2 bases short and J 11 bases short, with 14 bases between. Germline V gene data show CDR1 as SGHRS and CDR2 as YFSETQ. This CDR3 has 13 amino acids. The chain's CDR3 is CASSFSPDEKQFF. The CDR3 nucleotides read TGCGCCAGCAGCTTTTCGCCAGACGAAAAGCAGTTCTTC.

The V and J genes are TRBV30 and TRBJ1-5; TRBD1 aligns across 7 bases. With V trimmed by 8 bases and J by 0 bases, 19 bases remained unmatched. The germline gives CDR1 GTSNPN, CDR2 SVGIG (reference sequence). There are 18 residues in the CDR3. The CDR3, as DNA: TGTGCCCCAAACCGGGGACAGCGCTTAGCTTATAGCAATCAGCCCCAGCATTTT. Its protein is CAPNRGQRLAYSNQPQHF.

V usage is TRBV30 and J usage is TRBJ2-6; possible D gene TRBD2, 5 bases. The CDR3 loop spans 15 amino acids. V was shortened by 0 bases and J by 3 bases, with 9 bases between the two germline ends. CDR1 is GTSNPN, CDR2 SVGIG, per germline (reference sequence). The CDR3 spells CAWSVRGGGANVLTF. In DNA form, the CDR3 reads TGTGCCTGGAGTGTACGGGGTGGTGGGGCCAACGTCCTGACTTTC. The whole variable domain, remainder taken from reference TRBV30 and TRBJ2-6, is SQTIHQWPATLVQPVGSPLSLECTVEGTSNPNLYWYRQAAGRGLQLLFYSVGIGQISSEVPQNLSASRPQDRQFILSSKKLLLSDSGFYLCAWSVRGGGANVLTFGAGSRLTVL.

This chain joins TRBV10-1 and TRBJ2-1, with 16 bases lining up with TRBD2. CDR1 is WNHNN, CDR2 SYGVQD, per germline (reference sequence). The CDR3 has 16 amino acids. V was clipped by 4 bases and J by 8 bases; unmatched bases: 5. The CDR3 loop is CASSVGTSGRVYEQFF. In nucleotides, the CDR3 is TGCGCCAGCAGTGTTGGGACTAGCGGGAGGGTCTATGAGCAGTTCTTC.

This clone was recorded only once. V is TRBV29-1 and J is TRBJ1-2, with D unresolved. Germline CDR1 is SQVTM and CDR2 is ANQGSEA. The length of the CDR3 is 12 residues. Between the trimmed V and J ends, which lost 4 bases and 4 bases, there was a span of 10 bases. This chain's CDR3 is CSVVREIYGYTF. CDR3 bases: TGCAGCGTTGTTAGGGAAATCTATGGCTACACCTTC.

The chain links TRBV13 to TRBJ2-2; weak D call: TRBD2 (5 bases). The CDR3 has 13 residues. The V end lost 3 bases, the J end lost 6 bases, and 8 bases lay between the germline ends. Germline-derived CDR1 and CDR2 are PRHDT and FYEKMQ (reference sequence). Here the CDR3 DNA reads TGTGCCAGCAGCTTTCGGGGTTCCGGGGAGCTGTTTTTT. Amino acid sequence: CASSFRGSGELFF.

The count of this clone is one. The gene calls are TRBV7-3 and TRBJ2-2; the D gene is possibly TRBD2 (5 bases). Deletions cut 3 bases from V and 3 bases from J, with 5 bases between. CDR1 SGHTA and CDR2 FQGTGA come from the germline V gene. The CDR3 is 13 amino acids. The CDR3 spells CASSLRDTGELFF. The CDR3 DNA reads as TGTGCCAGCAGCTTGCGGGACACCGGGGAGCTGTTTTTT.

The chain carries TRBV27 and TRBJ1-1; D not resolved. The CDR3 contains 14 residues. Germline loops: CDR1 MNHEY, CDR2 SMNVEV (reference sequence). Trimming cost V 3 bases and J 4 bases, with 12 bases left between them. The CDR3 DNA follows: TGTGCCAGCAGTTTGTGGGCCGGGTCCACTGAAGCTTTCTTT. Translated, it gives CASSLWAGSTEAFF.

This chain connects TRBV7-3 to TRBJ2-2; D remains unclear. The germline V and J ends were trimmed by 2 bases and 8 bases, with 15 bases remaining between them. CDR3 size: 15 residues. CDR1 is SGHTA and CDR2 is FQGTGA in the germline V gene. This CDR3 is CASSLHRTMAGELFF. DNA for the CDR3: TGTGCCAGCAGCTTACATCGGACGATGGCAGGGGAGCTGTTTTTT.

The chain combines TRBV27 with TRBJ2-2; 8 nucleotides align to TRBD2. Germline loops: CDR1 MNHEY, CDR2 SMNVEV (reference sequence). Unmatched junction bases numbered 7, after V lost 6 bases and J lost 7 bases. The CDR3 is 14 residues long. The CDR3 nucleotides read TGTGCCAGCAGCTTGAGACTAGCGTTCGGGGAGCTGTTTTTT. Protein: CASSLRLAFGELFF.

The table lists this clone with a count of one. Here the CDR3 reads CASSTLGQGVNTEAFF. DNA of the CDR3: TGCGCCAGCAGCACCTTGGGACAGGGCGTGAACACTGAAGCTTTCTTT. The gene calls are TRBV5-1 and TRBJ1-1; TRBD1 matches at 9 bases. V was clipped by 4 bases and J by 0 bases; unmatched bases: 7. CDR1 SGHRS and CDR2 YFSETQ come from the germline V gene. The CDR3 runs 16 residues.

The rearrangement uses TRBV20-1 and TRBJ2-1, with 7 bases that match TRBD1. The CDR3 covers 11 residues. Unmatched junction bases numbered 2, after V lost 2 bases and J lost 10 bases. Germline lookup yields CDR1 DFQATT and CDR2 SNEGSKA (reference sequence). CDR3 loop: CSARTGQEQFF. Here the CDR3 DNA reads TGCAGTGCTAGAACGGGACAGGAGCAGTTCTTC.

This rearrangement joins TRBV5-4 to TRBJ1-1, with TRBD1 matching over 8 bases. The length of the CDR3 is 17 residues. The V gene's germline CDR1 is SGHNT and CDR2 YYREEE (reference sequence). Germline trimming cut 4 bases from V and 1 base from J; bases unmatched to any gene: 12. Here the CDR3 reads CASSEPDREGWNTEAFF. Here the CDR3 DNA reads TGTGCCAGCAGCGAACCGGACAGGGAGGGGTGGAACACTGAAGCTTTCTTT.

The CDR3 nucleotides are TGCGCCAGCAATGTAGCGGGAGGTCCTGGGGCCAACGTCCTGACTTTC. The encoded protein is CASNVAGGPGANVLTF. The chain recombines TRBV5-1 with TRBJ2-6; TRBD2 matches at 10 bases. CDR1 and CDR2 from the germline V gene are SGHRS and YFSETQ. The CDR3 runs 16 residues. V lost 6 bases to trimming and J lost 2 bases; unmatched junction nucleotides: 5. The complete variable domain, with remaining parts taken from reference TRBV5-1 and TRBJ2-6, reads KAGVTQTPRYLIKTRGQQVTLSCSPISGHRSVSWYQQTPGQGLQFLFEYFSETQRNKGNFPGRFSGRQFSNSRSEMNVSTLELGDSALYLCASNVAGGPGANVLTFGAGSRLTVL.

CDR3 nucleotide sequence: TGTGCCAGCAGCCCTCGAGGGCGGGAGGGGACTCGAAACATTCAGTACTTC. Its protein product is CASSPRGREGTRNIQYF. V gene TRBV7-9 combines with J gene TRBJ2-4; 9 nucleotides match TRBD2. This CDR3 is 17 amino acids long. Trimming removed 5 bases from V and 6 bases from J; junction bases left unmatched: 14. The germline gives CDR1 SEHNR, CDR2 FQNEAQ (reference sequence).

The chain links TRBV19 to TRBJ2-3; D not certain. Germline-derived CDR1 and CDR2 are LNHDA and SQIVND (reference sequence). Trimming took 10 bases from V and 0 from J, leaving 11 bases between them. This CDR3 has 13 residues. CDR3 sequence (DNA): TGTGCCACAAGACCGACTAGCACAGATACGCAGTATTTT. Encoded protein: CATRPTSTDTQYF. Full variable domain (missing parts from reference TRBV19 and TRBJ2-3): DGGITQSPKYLFRKEGQNVTLSCEQNLNHDAMYWYRQDPGQGLRLIYYSQIVNDFQKGDIAEGYSVSREKKESFPLTVTSAQKNPTAFYLCATRPTSTDTQYFGPGTRLTVL.

The chain combines TRBV28 with TRBJ1-2, with unresolved D. V lost 2 bases, J lost 3 bases, and 7 bases lay in between. CDR3 length: 13 residues. Germline values: CDR1 MDHEN, CDR2 SYDVKM. The CDR3 DNA reads as TGTGCCAGCAGTTTAGAGCCCCACTATGGCTACACCTTC. It codes for CASSLEPHYGYTF.

This chain uses TRBV4-1 with TRBJ2-5; weak D call: TRBD2 (6 bases). V lost 4 bases, J lost 3 bases, and 18 bases lay in between. The CDR3 is 16 amino acids. Germline V gene lookup returns CDR1 MGHRA and CDR2 YSYEKL. CDR3 region: CASSLGMVSGKETQYF. The CDR3 DNA sequence: TGCGCCAGCAGCCTGGGGATGGTTAGCGGTAAAGAGACCCAGTACTTC.

V gene TRBV6-5 combines with J gene TRBJ1-5; weak D call: TRBD1 (5 bases). The germline CDR1 and CDR2 sequences are MNHEY and SVGAGI. Trimming shortened V by 5 bases and J by 8 bases, and 19 bases separated the two germline ends. This CDR3 region has 15 residues. The CDR3, as DNA: TGTGCCAGCAGTAAGTTTAAGGGGATTGGAGAGCCCCAGCATTTT. Its protein product is CASSKFKGIGEPQHF.

The rearrangement joins TRBV5-1 to TRBJ1-2, with TRBD1 matching over 10 bases. With 4 bases clipped from V and 9 bases from J, the junction kept 9 bases outside the gene matches. Per germline, CDR1 SGHRS and CDR2 YFSETQ. The CDR3 runs 14 residues. The CDR3 is CASSPGTGAPSYTF. Written as DNA, the CDR3 is TGCGCCAGCAGCCCCGGGACAGGGGCTCCAAGCTACACCTTC.

V usage is TRBV4-2 and J usage is TRBJ1-5, with D maybe TRBD1 (5 bases). The CDR3 spans 16 residues. Trimming removed 0 bases at V and 5 bases at J, with 14 bases between. CDR1 and CDR2 from the germline V gene are LGHNA and YNFKEQ. Here the CDR3 reads CASSQDGGIEDQPQHF. The DNA of the CDR3 is TGTGCCAGCAGCCAAGATGGGGGAATCGAGGATCAGCCCCAGCATTTT.

The rearrangement joins TRBV5-4 to TRBJ2-7; 14 bases are a match to TRBD2. Germline-derived CDR1 and CDR2 are SGHNT and YYREEE (reference sequence). The CDR3 sequence is 17 residues long. V lost 4 bases and J lost 1; bases outside the gene matches: 7. The CDR3 DNA follows: TGTGCCAGCAGCCAGGAAGGGACTAGCGGGAGATCCTACGAGCAGTACTTC. It encodes CASSQEGTSGRSYEQYF.